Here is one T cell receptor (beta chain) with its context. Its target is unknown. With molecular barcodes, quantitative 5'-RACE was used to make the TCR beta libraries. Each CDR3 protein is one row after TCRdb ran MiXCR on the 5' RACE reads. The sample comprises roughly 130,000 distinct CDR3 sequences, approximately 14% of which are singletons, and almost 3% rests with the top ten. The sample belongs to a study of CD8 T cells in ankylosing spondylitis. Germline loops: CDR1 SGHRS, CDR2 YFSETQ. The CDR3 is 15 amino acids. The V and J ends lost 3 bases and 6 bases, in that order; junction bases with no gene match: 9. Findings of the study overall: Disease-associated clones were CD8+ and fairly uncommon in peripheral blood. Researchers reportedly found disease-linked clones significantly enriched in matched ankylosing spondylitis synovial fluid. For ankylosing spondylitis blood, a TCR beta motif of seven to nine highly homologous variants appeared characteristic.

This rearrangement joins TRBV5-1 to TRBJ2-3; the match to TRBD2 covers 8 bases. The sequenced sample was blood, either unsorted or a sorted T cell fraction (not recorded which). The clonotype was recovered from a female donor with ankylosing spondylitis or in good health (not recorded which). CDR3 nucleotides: TGCGCCAGCAGCTGGCGGGGGGCCGAGGAGGATACGCAGTATTTT. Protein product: CASSWRGAEEDTQYF.